The clone carrying this TCR beta chain has a count of ten or more. What it binds is not known. This record comes from a study of post-analysis software for immune sequencing data. At the level of the study: The disease courses spanned relapsing-remitting, secondary progressive and progressive-relapsing forms of multiple sclerosis. Study observations and caveats: Higher frequency in patients than in controls was seen for roughly five TRBV segments, with TRBV5-6, TRBV5-1 and TRBV20-1 among them.

There are 14 residues in the CDR3. Trimming took 2 bases from V and 0 from J, leaving 8 bases between them. The germline V gene encodes CDR1 DFQATT and CDR2 SNEGSKA (reference sequence). Included in the TCR beta cDNA libraries were unique molecular identifiers. A single record per CDR3 protein comes from TCRdb applying MiXCR to the PCR reads. The sample records more than 450,000 distinct CDR3 sequences, about a third being singletons. The receptor was isolated from a girl aged 2-17 years with multiple sclerosis. Input material: blood. The chain uses TRBV20-1 and TRBJ2-1, with D possibly matching TRBD2 (5 bases). The CDR3 loop reads CSARLGSSYNEQFF. DNA of the CDR3: TGCAGTGCTAGACTGGGGAGCTCCTACAATGAGCAGTTCTTC.